This TCR beta chain was sequenced for a study of Graves' ophthalmopathy and Graves' hyperthyroidism. Notes on the study in general: Cross-validated, the 13-signature model showed 87.88%/81.08% sensitivity/specificity, and 80%/75% in the test set. The model predicted ophthalmopathy progression with about 69% sensitivity and around 74% specificity.

Certain patients, namely those with other autoimmune diseases, uncontrolled infections, pregnancy or lactation, were excluded. PBMCs were obtained from roughly 9.7 ml of fresh peripheral blood. The V and J ends lost 8 bases and 5 bases respectively, with 15 bases between them. Germline CDR1 reads SQVTM; CDR2 reads ANQGSEA. The CDR3 length is 12 residues. On this clonotype: As yet, its antigen is unknown.

RNA transcripts yielded amplified TCR beta CDR3 regions. First-round RT-PCR employed HTBI primers, with a second-round multiplex PCR after it. TCRdb analysed the multiplex PCR reads with MiXCR anew, one entry per CDR3 protein. The sample shows 600,000 to 700,000 distinct CDR3 sequences, about two fifths of them seen only once. V is TRBV29-1 and J is TRBJ2-5, with a tentative D call TRBD1 (6 bases). Sequences were obtained from peripheral blood. The TCR originated in an adult man with Graves' ophthalmopathy. The CDR3 DNA reads as TGCAGCAGTTACGCGAGGGGGGAGACCCAGTACTTC. Encoded protein: CSSYARGETQYF.